This TCR beta chain was observed in a study of blood T cells in healthy people across ages. Findings of the study overall: Both naive CD4+ cell counts and diversity were greater in long-lived donors than in aged donors.

Sample-barcoded 5' priming and a J-beta primer mix drove a second PCR of about 6 to 12 cycles. Using its own MiXCR run on the 5' RACE reads, TCRdb lists one record per CDR3 protein. The table includes more than 650,000 distinct CDR3 sequences, roughly 24% detected once. Looked up from germline, CDR1 is GTSNPN and CDR2 is SVGIG (reference sequence). With V trimmed by 5 bases and J by 3 bases, 7 bases remained unmatched. The CDR3 has 14 residues. A note on this clonotype: The antigen is not known.

This sample also appeared in a second study, on T cells of mothers and their children. This second study notes: Input to cDNA synthesis comprised all extracted RNA, at a ratio of around 1.6 ug per 15 ul.

The source material was blood. The chain has TRBV30 and TRBJ2-1; 7 bases match TRBD1. This receptor was identified in a boy between 10 and 17 years old in good health. The CDR3 spells CAWEAGGFYNEQFF. CDR3 bases: TGTGCCTGGGAGGCAGGGGGATTCTACAATGAGCAGTTCTTC. The whole variable domain, remainder taken from reference TRBV30 and TRBJ2-1, is SQTIHQWPATLVQPVGSPLSLECTVEGTSNPNLYWYRQAAGRGLQLLFYSVGIGQISSEVPQNLSASRPQDRQFILSSKKLLLSDSGFYLCAWEAGGFYNEQFFGPGTRLTVL.